This is a list of T cell receptor beta chains from one sample in a study of PD-1 blockade in classical Hodgkin lymphoma. Generated by immunoSEQ multiplex PCR, the TCRdb table keeps only in-frame clones and is missing some. The sample contains just under 45,000 clones, approximately 72% of which appear only once. Sequenced material: peripheral blood mononuclear cells (PBMCs), taken before the second cycle of nivolumab. Receptor source: a human donor with classical Hodgkin lymphoma. Both conserved end residues are part of each CDR3. D genes are given only for firm matches. Expanded clones are given a class, and other clones once, few, many or no size at all.

size	J	V	D	CDR3	DNA
NA	TRBJ2-3	TRBV5-8	NA	CASNPGQRFADTQYF	TGTGCCAGCAATCCCGGTCAGAGGTTCGCAGATACGCAGTATTTT
NA	TRBJ2-7	TRBV7-2	NA	CASSHGGMGYEQYF	TGTGCCAGCAGCCATGGGGGGATGGGGTACGAGCAGTACTTC
NA	TRBJ2-6	TRBV18	TRBD1	CASSPKQGATGANVLTF	TGTGCCAGCTCACCTAAACAGGGGGCGACAGGGGCCAACGTCCTGACTTTC
NA	TRBJ1-1	TRBV7-2	TRBD1	CASSTGQGNTEAFF	TGTGCCAGCAGCACCGGACAGGGGAATACTGAAGCTTTCTTT
NA	TRBJ2-7	TRBV7-8	NA	CASSSRDPPVWEQYF	TGTGCCAGCAGCTCCCGGGACCCCCCTGTTTGGGAGCAGTACTTC
NA	TRBJ2-7	TRBV6-6	NA	CASSSPGRSSYEQYF	TGTGCCAGCAGTTCGCCGGGACGGAGCTCCTACGAGCAGTACTTC
NA	TRBJ2-1	TRBV5-1	NA	CASSHGYNEQFF	TGCGCCAGCTCTCACGGGTACAATGAGCAGTTCTTC
few	TRBJ1-1	TRBV4-2	NA	CASSQGRGGYTEAFF	TGTGCCAGCAGCCAAGGTCGGGGGGGCTACACTGAAGCTTTCTTT
NA	TRBJ1-2	TRBV27	NA	CASSLSWAPAGGYTF	TGTGCCAGCAGTTTATCGTGGGCCCCTGCTGGCGGCTACACCTTC
NA	TRBJ2-5	TRBV11-3	TRBD1	CASSLGETGQQETQYF	TGTGCCAGCAGCTTAGGGGAGACAGGGCAGCAGGAGACCCAGTACTTC
NA	TRBJ2-5	TRBV27	NA	CASSLSPRATQYF	TGTGCCAGCAGTTTATCGCCCCGTGCGACCCAGTACTTC
NA	TRBJ1-1	TRBV9	NA	CASSVRNTEAFF	TGTGCCAGCAGCGTTCGGAACACTGAAGCTTTCTTT
once	TRBJ1-2	TRBV10-3	NA	CAISEYQALDYGYTF	TGTGCCATCAGTGAGTACCAGGCCCTAGATTATGGCTACACCTTC
NA	TRBJ1-1	TRBV9	NA	CASSPWTVDTEAFF	TGTGCCAGCAGCCCCTGGACAGTGGACACTGAAGCTTTCTTT
NA	TRBJ2-7	TRBV7-9	NA	CASTRDGYEQYF	TGTGCCAGCACGAGGGACGGGTACGAGCAGTACTTC
few	TRBJ2-3	TRBV7-9	NA	CASSLAGGTLYGTDTQYF	TGTGCCAGCAGCTTAGCGGGGGGTACCCTTTACGGCACAGATACGCAGTATTTT
NA	TRBJ2-2	TRBV5-6	NA	CASSFVGRPGELFF	TGTGCCAGCAGCTTTGTGGGGAGGCCCGGGGAGCTGTTTTTT
NA	TRBJ1-4	TRBV30	NA	CAWRWTGTNEKLFF	TGTGCCTGGAGGTGGACTGGGACGAATGAAAAACTGTTTTTT
NA	TRBJ1-3	TRBV9	NA	CASSARDISGNTIYF	TGTGCCAGCAGCGCTCGGGACATCTCTGGAAACACCATATATTTT
NA	TRBJ2-3	TRBV5-1	NA	CASSLALGPNSLLTNTDTQYF	TGCGCCAGCAGCTTGGCCTTAGGCCCAAATAGCCTGCTAACTAACACAGATACGCAGTATTTT
once	TRBJ2-1	TRBV5-1	NA	CASRGPAALPRDEQFF	TGCGCCAGCAGGGGGCCAGCGGCCCTTCCCCGAGATGAGCAGTTCTTC
medium-sized	TRBJ2-5	TRBV7-9	TRBD1	CASSITGGSETQYF	TGTGCCAGCAGCATTACAGGGGGAAGTGAGACCCAGTACTTC
NA	TRBJ2-7	TRBV27	NA	CASSPFSLSGPYEQYF	TGTGCCAGCAGTCCTTTTAGTTTGAGCGGACCCTACGAGCAGTACTTC
NA	TRBJ1-1	TRBV28	TRBD1	CASSLKQGAWSEAFF	TGTGCCAGCAGTCTGAAACAGGGGGCCTGGTCTGAAGCTTTCTTT
NA	TRBJ1-1	TRBV25-1	TRBD1	CASSKRTGGNTEAFF	TGTGCCAGCAGCAAACGGACAGGGGGAAACACTGAAGCTTTCTTT